A selection of T cell receptor beta chains follows, all from one sample in a study of cytomegalovirus exposure and HLA in healthy donors. Libraries were prepared by immunoSEQ multiplex PCR; TCRdb keeps only in-frame clonotypes and omits some of them. The table records fewer than 200,000 clones, roughly 81% of them present only once. The sample taken for sequencing was PBMCs. The receptors were gathered from a woman aged 18-35 years in good health and CMV-seropositive. Both conserved end residues are part of each CDR3.

V: TRBV5-6; J: TRBJ1-5; CDR3: CASSLGGLGNQPQHF
V: TRBV4-2; J: TRBJ1-2; CDR3: CASSQGPGEARYGYTF
V: TRBV6-6; J: TRBJ2-7; CDR3: CASSSTDRGPYEQYF
V: TRBV10-3; J: TRBJ2-7; CDR3: CAISLGDMGSYEQYF
V: TRBV9; J: TRBJ2-2; CDR3: CASRPGRGDTGELFF
V: TRBV4-1; J: TRBJ2-2; CDR3: CASSQFLTERGRPGELFF
V: TRBV18; J: TRBJ2-6; CDR3: CATSISGQFSSGANVLTF
V: TRBV6-1; J: TRBJ1-2; CDR3: CASSALGSMGYTF
V: TRBV28; J: TRBJ1-1; CDR3: CASSFPQRQPRF
V: TRBV2; J: TRBJ2-5; CDR3: CASRGQGPQTQYF
V: TRBV6-6; J: TRBJ2-7; CDR3: CATKRDNSYEQYF
V: TRBV2; J: TRBJ2-5; CDR3: CASRGVRETQYF
V: TRBV2; J: TRBJ1-5; CDR3: CASSEERGQGQPQHF
V: TRBV9; J: TRBJ1-2; CDR3: CASSAPGGYGYTF
V: TRBV19; J: TRBJ1-1; CDR3: CASSINRGGMNTEAFF
V: TRBV18; J: TRBJ2-7; CDR3: CASSPRDRDYEQYF
V: TRBV7-2; J: TRBJ2-1; CDR3: CASSFQTGLLSYNEQFF
V: TRBV4-3; J: TRBJ1-4; CDR3: CASSQQAGGDEKLFF
V: TRBV29-1; J: TRBJ2-1; CDR3: CSVGKRLAAHNEQFF
V: TRBV7-3; J: TRBJ1-2; CDR3: CASSRGTDGYTF
V: TRBV5-1; J: TRBJ2-7; CDR3: CASSRFSGGYSYEQYF
V: TRBV10-3; J: TRBJ1-1; CDR3: CATRTGQLNTEAFF
V: TRBV27; J: TRBJ2-2; CDR3: CASSKYSGLAGANTGELFF